This TCR beta chain came from a study of cytomegalovirus exposure and HLA in healthy donors (dated by TCRdb to 2015 to 2018). For the study in its entirety: In an earlier analysis of some 610 of the donors, 250 to 300 Gb of sequence data and some 100 million unique TCR beta sequences from 150 million to 200 million T cells were reported. An early release covering over 500 HLA-typed donors comprised roughly 300 gigabases of sequencing data and around 80 million unique TCR sequences. The genetic ancestry cluster associated with self-reported Caucasian donors included around four fifths of the roughly 400 genotyped donors. The study aimed to test whether signatures of past pathogen exposure could be identified by cataloging public T cell receptors. Using immunosequencing, the study profiled T cell repertoires from 550 to 750 subjects and related those repertoires to cytomegalovirus serostatus. A separate validation cohort of 100 to 150 different subjects was used in addition to the approximately 670-subject first cohort. To predict cytomegalovirus infection status, the study brought together high-throughput TCR immunosequencing, statistical association of individual TCRs with disease status, and machine learning. A later analysis re-examined previously published TCR beta repertoires from more than 600 donors and added high-resolution HLA genotyping to investigate patterns of TCR occurrence. In the later analysis, no new phenotypic data were used to find candidate immune exposures; instead, reliance was placed on TCR beta sequences and their occurrence across donors. An earlier analysis of some 500 of the donors applied high-throughput TCR beta sequencing to assess whether each TCR beta V gene segment acted as functional or pseudogenic. Alongside the repertoire data, information on donor age, sex, ethnicity and CMV serostatus was compiled. Genome-wide SNP genotypes for about three fifths of the roughly 670 donors were used in a later genetic analysis, which treated that subset as a discovery cohort. Every repertoire in the discovery cohort had been generated on one and the same sequencing platform. HLA typing covered class I and class II loci at four-digit resolution. The number of donors typed differed by locus, with about 629-630 for A, B, C, DRB1 and DQB1, 522 for DQA1, approximately 580 for DPA1, and some 470 for DPB1. Several DR-DQ haplotypes were treated as single units for association and clustering because of strong linkage in the cohort. On average, roughly 250,000 unique TCR beta nucleotide sequences were sequenced per donor among 398 genotyped donors of the cohort, with roughly 18% of those sequences being non-productive.

Library method: the immunoSEQ multiplex PCR assay. A mixture of 60 forward primers for TCR Vbeta segments and 13 reverse primers for TCR Jbeta segments was used in the multiplex PCR. Amplification of the CDR3 region of rearranged TCR beta genes was performed with a multiplex PCR assay on genomic DNA. Amplified TCR beta libraries were sequenced as 87-base-pair reads on the Illumina HiSeq System. For the original study's pipeline: In a later analysis, roughly 80 million unique TCR beta chains were counted across the roughly 670 repertoires, and around 11 million of these chains were shared by at least two donors. Raw reads were error-corrected and collapsed into unique sequences by a nearest-neighbor algorithm in which closely related sequences were merged to remove PCR and sequencing errors. CDR3 sequences were aligned to IMGT reference sequences to assign V, D and J gene segments. For a sequence to be retained, a match of at least six nucleotides to both a V gene segment and a J gene segment was required. A rearrangement counted as productive if the CDR3 had no stop codons and remained in frame with V and J, and every other rearrangement counted as non-productive. Following IMGT convention, CDR3 was defined as the stretch from the second conserved V-encoded cysteine to the conserved J-encoded phenylalanine. The earlier analysis of fewer than 750 of the donors excluded sequences that lacked an unambiguous match to a single V gene segment. An earlier analysis of fewer than 650 of the donors classified V segments as functional when productive rearrangements were above 56.7% and as segregating when the standard deviation between donors was above 5%. A statistical classification framework was developed to diagnose cytomegalovirus status using the catalog of TCR beta chain sequences. In a later analysis, V and J genes were assigned by comparing TCR nucleotide sequences against IMGT/GENE-DB human TR gene sequences. The TCRdist pipeline was used in a later analysis to assign CDR3 sequences and most-parsimonious VDJ recombination scenarios. In a later analysis, each TCR beta chain was defined by its CDR3 amino acid sequence together with its V-gene family, and reads without a unique V-gene family were excluded. To address suspected cross-contamination and a sequencing artifact, a later analysis removed 450 to 700 highly shared, low-generation-probability nucleotide sequences. In a later analysis, a clonal expansion index was calculated for each public chain from normalized within-repertoire ranks of inferred template counts. In a later analysis, generation probabilities were computed using a VDJ recombination model fitted to out-of-frame rearrangements, and the results were checked against IGoR. In a later analysis, TCR-TCR, TCR-HLA and TCR-CMV co-occurrence was scored with hypergeometric tests, and a repertoire-size bias correction was applied to TCR pairs. In a later analysis, false discovery rates were estimated by permuting HLA or CMV assignments 20 times. A later analysis grouped co-occurring TCRs with DBSCAN, adding TCRdist sequence similarity when clustering within HLA-allele-positive subsets. For co-occurrence clustering, repertoires with fewer than 30,000 or more than 120,000 public chains were excluded, along with roughly five repertoires with anomalous nucleotide sharing. Here the immuneACCESS table is served through TCRdb, limited to in-frame sequences with V and J called. Missing clones are a known gap in these copies; in checked studies unresolved V genes cover under half, and the rest lacks a known reason. Clone size and V and J calls were adopted from that table, with D and trimming inferred from the DNA. The sample table lists about 120,000 clones, 75% of them with a count of one. The ten largest clones represent approximately 3% of the sample.

The germline V gene provides CDR1 SGHDT and CDR2 YYEEEE. Including cysteine and phenylalanine, the CDR3 has 12 amino acids. The entry retains the CDR3 DNA only, 36 bases that are in frame from base 1. After removal of 1 base from V and 10 bases from J, the junction retains 2 bases not matched to a gene. Concerning this clone itself: No cognate antigen has been identified for it. The input lacks base qualities; no much larger clone sits a single base away.

What the work shows at the level of the full study, not this receptor alone: The study listed 164 TCR beta chains as associated with cytomegalovirus. The authors suggested that the approach could potentially be extended to other disease states and immunological phenotypes. The cohort was sequenced for TCR beta chains only, and without alpha or paired-chain data the features that could be detected were limited. According to a later genetic analysis, donors in an Asian-associated ancestry cluster had fewer N-insertions in productive TCRs than the roughly 670-donor mean. The earlier analysis of 587 of the donors excluded approximately 17 rarely observed V segments, including chromosome 9 orphons, because counts were too low. A later analysis associated some 17,000 TCR beta sequences with specific HLA alleles at a false discovery rate of 0.05. Some IMGT-functional V segments, including TRBV6-2 and TRBV6-3, could not be distinguished by the 87-base-pair reads and were therefore excluded. Most TCR sequences were observed very rarely across donors, whereas some public TCRs were present in many individuals. Presence/absence analyses assumed roughly uniform sequencing depth across donors, an assumption that may not hold. A further reported finding was that TCR beta sequences accurately predicted the HLA-A and HLA-B alleles for most subjects in the first cohort. A later analysis found that most CMV-associated TCR beta chains appeared HLA-restricted, with HLA associations seemingly driven largely by CMV exposure. A few of the identified cytomegalovirus-associated TCR beta chains were confirmed in vitro to be specific for cytomegalovirus antigens. Because some donors lacked HLA typing at each locus, the association tests relied only on the typed subset. Strong co-occurrence of HLA alleles, especially DR and DQ, made assigning TCR associations to individual alleles difficult. A later analysis found that TCR association rates varied across HLA loci, with DRB1 alleles showing the most associated TCRs and HLA-C alleles the fewest. A group of highly shared sequence variants was considered likely to be a technical artifact of the sequencing pipeline. Cytomegalovirus status was reported to be diagnosed by the classifier with high specificity and sensitivity in both the original and validation cohorts. The only immune exposure information available for the cohort was CMV serostatus. A later genetic analysis associated a missense DCLRE1C variant with V-gene and J-gene trimming of TCR beta chains, and an independent cohort replicated the association. A later analysis found that HLA-associated TCR beta chains were more clonally expanded and had lower generation probabilities than equally common non-associated chains. Linkage disequilibrium might explain the correlated functional status among segregating V segments, but an unknown experimental factor could not be ruled out. Several of the top co-occurrence clusters appeared to be linked to parvovirus B19, influenza, CMV and Epstein-Barr virus, according to a later analysis. In an earlier analysis of approximately 590 of the donors, most TCR beta V segments were observed in productive rearrangements about 87% or about 30% of the time, broadly matching IMGT annotations.

In total, approximately 690 healthy bone marrow donors made up the cohort. At the time of sampling, all cohort members were nominally healthy, though unrecorded immune exposures were likely present. The donor tested CMV seropositive, placing the donor among the 290 or so seropositive members of the cohort. Every donor gave a peripheral blood sample, and the peripheral blood mononuclear cells from that sample were used for TCR beta sequencing. Genomic DNA was extracted from the blood cell samples with the Qiagen DNeasy Blood Extraction Kit. The sequence came from a woman aged 40 to 50 in good health and CMV-seropositive. The sequenced sample consisted of PBMCs. The chain links TRBV5-6 with TRBJ2-1; 7 bases in between match TRBD2. The CDR3 protein: CASSLTGGEQFF. The nucleotide sequence reads as follows: TGTGCCAGCAGCTTGACCGGGGGGGAGCAGTTCTTC.